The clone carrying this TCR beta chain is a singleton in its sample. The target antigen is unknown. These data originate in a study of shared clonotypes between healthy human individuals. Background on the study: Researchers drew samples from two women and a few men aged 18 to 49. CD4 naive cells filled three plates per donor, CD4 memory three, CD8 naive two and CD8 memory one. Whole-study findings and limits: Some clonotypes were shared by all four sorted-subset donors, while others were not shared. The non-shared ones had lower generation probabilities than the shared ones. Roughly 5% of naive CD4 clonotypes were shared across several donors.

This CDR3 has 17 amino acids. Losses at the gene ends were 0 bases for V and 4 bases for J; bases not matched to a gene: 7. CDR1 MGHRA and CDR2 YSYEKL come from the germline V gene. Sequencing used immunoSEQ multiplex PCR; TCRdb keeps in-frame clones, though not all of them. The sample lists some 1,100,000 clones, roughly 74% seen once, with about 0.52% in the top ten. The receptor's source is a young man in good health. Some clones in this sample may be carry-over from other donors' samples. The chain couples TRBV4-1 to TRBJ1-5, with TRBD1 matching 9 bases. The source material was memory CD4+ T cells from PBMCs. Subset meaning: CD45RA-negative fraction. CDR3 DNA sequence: TGCGCCAGCAGCCAAGAATGGAGGACAGGGGAAAATCAGCCCCAGCATTTT. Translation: CASSQEWRTGENQPQHF.